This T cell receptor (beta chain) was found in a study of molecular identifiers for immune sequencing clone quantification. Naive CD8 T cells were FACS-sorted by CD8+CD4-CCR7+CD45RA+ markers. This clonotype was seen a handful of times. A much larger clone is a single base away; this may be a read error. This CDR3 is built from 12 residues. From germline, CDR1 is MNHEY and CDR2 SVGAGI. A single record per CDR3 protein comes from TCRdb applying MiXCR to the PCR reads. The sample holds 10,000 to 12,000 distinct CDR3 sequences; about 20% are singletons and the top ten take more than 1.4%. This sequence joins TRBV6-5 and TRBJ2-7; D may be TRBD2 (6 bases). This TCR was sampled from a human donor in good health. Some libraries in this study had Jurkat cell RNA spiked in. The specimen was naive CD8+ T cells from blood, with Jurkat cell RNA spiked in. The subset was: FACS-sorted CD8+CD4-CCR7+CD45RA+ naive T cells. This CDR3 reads CASSAGIYGQYF. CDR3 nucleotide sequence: TGTGCCAGCTCGGCGGGGATCTACGGGCAGTACTTC.